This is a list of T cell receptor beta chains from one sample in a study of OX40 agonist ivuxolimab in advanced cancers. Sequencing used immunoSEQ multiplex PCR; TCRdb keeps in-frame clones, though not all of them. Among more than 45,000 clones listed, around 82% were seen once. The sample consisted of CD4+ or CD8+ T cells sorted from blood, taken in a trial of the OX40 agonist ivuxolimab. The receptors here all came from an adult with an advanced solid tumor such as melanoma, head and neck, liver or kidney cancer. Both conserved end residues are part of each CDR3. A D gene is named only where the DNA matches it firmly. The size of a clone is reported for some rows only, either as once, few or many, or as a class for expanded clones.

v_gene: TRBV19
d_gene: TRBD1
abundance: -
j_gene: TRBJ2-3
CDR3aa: CASSTGPGQGTDTQYF
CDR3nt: TGTGCCAGTAGTACAGGACCGGGACAGGGCACAGATACGCAGTATTTT

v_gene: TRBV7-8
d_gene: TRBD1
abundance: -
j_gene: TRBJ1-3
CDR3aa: CASSLAVRDRGSGNTIYF
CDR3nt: TGTGCCAGCAGCTTAGCCGTAAGAGACAGGGGCTCTGGAAACACCATATATTTT

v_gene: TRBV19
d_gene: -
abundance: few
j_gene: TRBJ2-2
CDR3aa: CASSIFTGELFF
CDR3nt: TGTGCCAGTAGTATTTTCACCGGGGAGCTGTTTTTT

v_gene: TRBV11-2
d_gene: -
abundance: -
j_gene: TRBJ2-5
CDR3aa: CASSLGARQQETQYF
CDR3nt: TGTGCCAGCAGCTTAGGTGCGCGACAGCAAGAGACCCAGTACTTC

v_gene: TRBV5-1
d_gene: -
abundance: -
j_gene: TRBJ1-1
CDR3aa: CASSLAFRGRTFF
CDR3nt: TGCGCCAGCAGCTTGGCCTTCAGGGGAAGAACTTTCTTT

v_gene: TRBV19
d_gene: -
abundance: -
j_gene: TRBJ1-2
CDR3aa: CASNSATDSNYGYTF
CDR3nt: TGTGCCAGCAACTCTGCGACAGATTCTAACTATGGCTACACCTTC

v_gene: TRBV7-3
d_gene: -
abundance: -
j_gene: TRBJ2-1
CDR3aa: CASSLTREVSPGEQFF
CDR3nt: TGTGCCAGCAGCTTAACGCGGGAAGTTAGCCCAGGAGAGCAGTTCTTC

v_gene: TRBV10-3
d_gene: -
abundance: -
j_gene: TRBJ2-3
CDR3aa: CAISEGGSGSRTDTQYF
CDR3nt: TGTGCCATCAGTGAGGGGGGTAGCGGCAGTCGCACAGATACGCAGTATTTT

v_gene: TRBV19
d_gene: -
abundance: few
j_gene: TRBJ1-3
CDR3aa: CASSHFRDSGNTIYF
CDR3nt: TGTGCCAGTAGTCACTTCAGGGACTCTGGAAACACCATATATTTT

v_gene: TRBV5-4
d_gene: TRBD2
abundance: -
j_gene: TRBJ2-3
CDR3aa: CASSLGTSGYTDTQYF
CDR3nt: TGTGCCAGCAGCCTGGGGACTAGCGGATACACAGATACGCAGTATTTT